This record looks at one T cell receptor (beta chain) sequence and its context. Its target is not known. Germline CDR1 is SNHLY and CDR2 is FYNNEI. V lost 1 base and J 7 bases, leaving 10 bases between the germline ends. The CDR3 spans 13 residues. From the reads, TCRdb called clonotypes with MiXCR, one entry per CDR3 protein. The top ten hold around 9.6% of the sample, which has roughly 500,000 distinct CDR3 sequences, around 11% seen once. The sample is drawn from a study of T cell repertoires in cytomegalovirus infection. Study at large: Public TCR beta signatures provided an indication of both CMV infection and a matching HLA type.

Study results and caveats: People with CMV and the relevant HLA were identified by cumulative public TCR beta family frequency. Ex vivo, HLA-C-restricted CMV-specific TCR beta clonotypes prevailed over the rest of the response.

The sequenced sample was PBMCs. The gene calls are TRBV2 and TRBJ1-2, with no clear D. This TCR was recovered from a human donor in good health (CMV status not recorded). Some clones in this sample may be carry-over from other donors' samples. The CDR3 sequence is CASSEEGVLGYTF. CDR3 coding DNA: TGTGCCAGCAGTGAAGAGGGAGTCCTTGGCTACACCTTC.